Shown below are 13 T cell receptor beta chains from a single sample sequenced in a study of blood T cell repertoires in COVID-19. Profiled with immunoSEQ multiplex PCR; TCRdb holds only in-frame clones, not every one. The sample records about 250,000 clones, roughly 87% being singletons. The sequenced material came from peripheral blood. The receptors were sampled from a young man with active or convalescent COVID-19.

This clone was counted once. This chain joins TRBV30 and TRBJ1-2, with unresolved D. V dropped 5 bases and J dropped 4 bases, with 14 bases sitting between them. Germline V gene sequence: CDR1 GTSNPN, CDR2 SVGIG (reference sequence). This CDR3 has 13 residues. In nucleotides, the CDR3 is TGTGCCTGGGCCTCGGGGTTCGGCTATGGCTACACCTTC. It is translated as CAWASGFGYGYTF.

This chain uses TRBV6-5 with TRBJ1-6; 7 bases map to TRBD1. CDR1 MNHEY and CDR2 SVGAGI come from the germline V gene. V was clipped by 8 bases and J by 14 bases; unmatched bases: 18. The CDR3 runs to 15 residues. The CDR3 DNA reads as TGTGCCAGCTTTGGCGTTGGGACAGCCGCTAGCTCCCTCCACTTT. Its protein is CASFGVGTAASSLHF.

The chain joins TRBV13 to TRBJ2-7; the D is unclear. CDR1 and CDR2 from the germline V gene are PRHDT and FYEKMQ (reference sequence). V dropped 3 bases and J dropped 2 bases, with 8 bases sitting between them. This CDR3 is built from 13 residues. CDR3 amino acids: CASSFTLTYEQYF. CDR3 nucleotides: TGTGCCAGCAGCTTCACTCTAACCTACGAGCAGTACTTC.

The chain is built from TRBV6-5 and TRBJ1-3; 7 positions agree with TRBD1. Looked up from germline, CDR1 is MNHEY and CDR2 is SVGAGI. The length of the CDR3 is 14 residues. The ends lost 9 bases at V and 2 bases at J; junction bases unmatched: 7. CDR3 sequence: CASYPTGAGNTIYF. In DNA form, the CDR3 reads TGTGCCAGTTATCCAACAGGGGCTGGAAACACCATATATTTT.

V and J are TRBV5-4 and TRBJ2-7; TRBD2 aligns across 11 bases. Germline-derived CDR1 and CDR2 are SGHNT and YYREEE (reference sequence). CDR3 length equals 14 residues. V dropped 5 bases and J dropped 3; count of bases not matched to a gene: 4. The CDR3 here is CASSFGTSGYEQYF. DNA of the CDR3: TGTGCCAGCAGTTTCGGGACTAGCGGCTACGAGCAGTACTTC.

The chain recombines TRBV5-6 with TRBJ2-7, with 13 bases fitting TRBD2. From germline, CDR1 is SGHDT and CDR2 YYEEEE. With V trimmed by 4 bases and J by 2 bases, 3 bases remained unmatched. The CDR3 is 15 residues long. CDR3 DNA sequence: TGTGCCAGCAGCCCTGGGACTAGCGGGACCTACGAGCAGTACTTC. Protein product: CASSPGTSGTYEQYF.

This clone was seen a single time. The chain carries TRBV7-9 and TRBJ1-1; a weak D match, TRBD1 (6 bases). The CDR3 covers 14 residues. The germline V gene encodes CDR1 SEHNR and CDR2 FQNEAQ (reference sequence). Trimming removed 3 bases at V and 5 bases at J, with 13 bases between. DNA of the CDR3: TGTGCCAGCAGCTTTACCAGGGGAAGTACTGAAGCTTTCTTT. Its translation: CASSFTRGSTEAFF.

The chain is built from TRBV6-6 and TRBJ1-5, with 7 bases that match TRBD1. From germline, CDR1 is MNHNY and CDR2 SVGAGI (reference sequence). The CDR3 is 14 residues long. With 6 bases clipped from V and 6 bases from J, the junction kept 8 bases outside the gene matches. CDR3 in DNA: TGTGCCAGCAGAGATCACAGGGGAATTCAGCCCCAGCATTTT. It specifies CASRDHRGIQPQHF.

This clone is a singleton in its sample. This chain joins TRBV28 and TRBJ2-1; 11 bases line up with TRBD2. The junction had 10 bases not matched to a gene; V was cut back by 6 bases and J by 6 bases. Germline loops: CDR1 MDHEN, CDR2 SYDVKM. The CDR3 extends over 16 amino acids. The CDR3 reads CASRLAGGRPINEQFF. Written as DNA, the CDR3 is TGTGCCAGCAGGCTAGCGGGAGGAAGACCCATCAATGAGCAGTTCTTC.

The genes are TRBV25-1 and TRBJ2-4; tentative D call: TRBD1 (5 bases). Deletions cut 0 bases from V and 10 bases from J, with 13 bases between. The germline V gene has CDR1 MGHDK and CDR2 SYGVNS. The CDR3 length is 14 residues. The CDR3, as DNA: TGTGCCAGCAGTGAATATCTGGGGCAACAAATTCAGTACTTC. Translating gives CASSEYLGQQIQYF.

J is TRBJ1-6 and V is TRBV18; TRBD1 agrees at 9 bases. This CDR3 spans 16 amino acids. V was pared by 3 bases and J by 7 bases, with 7 bases of the junction left unmatched. In germline, CDR1 is KGHSH, CDR2 LQKENI. This chain's CDR3 is CASSPRDRVGNSPLHF. The CDR3 coding sequence is TGTGCCAGCTCACCGAGGGACAGGGTGGGGAATTCACCCCTCCACTTT.

J is TRBJ2-1 and V is TRBV20-1; D not resolved. The CDR3 is 9 amino acids. V was shortened by 6 bases and J by 9 bases, with 6 bases between the two germline ends. The V gene's germline CDR1 is DFQATT and CDR2 SNEGSKA (reference sequence). This CDR3 reads CSATREQFF. The CDR3 DNA reads TGCAGTGCCACTCGTGAGCAGTTCTTC.

The V gene is TRBV30, the J gene TRBJ2-1; TRBD2 matches at 12 bases. This CDR3 is 15 amino acids long. Trimming at V came to 4 bases and at J to 14 bases, leaving 15 bases not matched to a gene. Germline V gene lookup returns CDR1 GTSNPN and CDR2 SVGIG (reference sequence). The CDR3 DNA reads as TGTGCCTGGAAGGGGGGCACTAGCGGGGGGCCCTTGGAGTTCTTC. This gives the protein CAWKGGTSGGPLEFF.